Listed below are T cell receptor beta chains from one sample, sequenced in a study of blood T cell repertoires in COVID-19. Sequenced by immunoSEQ multiplex PCR; TCRdb stores in-frame clones only, minus some. The top ten clones hold about 5.4% of a sample with 95,000 to 150,000 clones, about 82% of them seen once. Material for sequencing was peripheral blood. These receptors were obtained from a human donor in a cohort sampled during active COVID-19. Both conserved end residues are part of each CDR3. A D gene is named only where the DNA matches it firmly. Clone size is given for some rows only: seen once, a few or many times, or a class if the clone is expanded.

CDR3 protein: CASHHGGGQETQYF
CDR3 DNA: TGCGCCAGCCACCACGGGGGGGGCCAAGAGACCCAGTACTTC
J gene: TRBJ2-5
D gene: TRBD2
V gene: TRBV5-1
clone size: NA

CDR3 protein: CASSPRTVMNTEAFF
CDR3 DNA: TGCGCCAGCAGCCCCAGGACAGTGATGAACACTGAAGCTTTCTTT
J gene: TRBJ1-1
D gene: NA
V gene: TRBV5-1
clone size: NA

CDR3 protein: CAIRGGNNEQFF
CDR3 DNA: TGTGCCATCCGGGGAGGGAACAATGAGCAGTTCTTC
J gene: TRBJ2-1
D gene: TRBD2
V gene: TRBV10-3
clone size: NA

CDR3 protein: CASSLGGQSETQYF
CDR3 DNA: TGTGCCAGCAGCCTTGGTGGACAGTCAGAGACCCAGTACTTC
J gene: TRBJ2-5
D gene: NA
V gene: TRBV5-6
clone size: NA

CDR3 protein: CASSGDRGRSSPLHF
CDR3 DNA: TGCGCCAGCAGCGGAGACAGGGGTCGAAGTTCACCCCTCCACTTT
J gene: TRBJ1-6
D gene: TRBD1
V gene: TRBV5-1
clone size: NA

CDR3 protein: CASRLPTRGSSNQPQHF
CDR3 DNA: TGTGCAAGTCGCTTACCCACCCGGGGGTCGAGCAATCAGCCCCAGCATTTT
J gene: TRBJ1-5
D gene: NA
V gene: TRBV12-2
clone size: few

CDR3 protein: CASSEALFSAMTGSTGELFF
CDR3 DNA: TGTGCCAGCAGCGAGGCCCTGTTTTCTGCGATGACGGGGAGCACCGGGGAGCTGTTTTTT
J gene: TRBJ2-2
D gene: NA
V gene: TRBV9
clone size: NA

CDR3 protein: CASSRSGSSETQYF
CDR3 DNA: TGTGCCAGCAGCCGTAGCGGGAGTAGTGAGACCCAGTACTTC
J gene: TRBJ2-5
D gene: TRBD2
V gene: TRBV7-2
clone size: NA

CDR3 protein: CAIRTTGGSYEQYF
CDR3 DNA: TGTGCCATCAGGACTACAGGGGGCTCCTACGAGCAGTACTTC
J gene: TRBJ2-7
D gene: TRBD1
V gene: TRBV10-3
clone size: NA

CDR3 protein: CATSRTKLSGKSDTQYF
CDR3 DNA: TGTGCCACCAGCAGAACTAAACTTAGCGGGAAATCAGATACGCAGTATTTT
J gene: TRBJ2-3
D gene: TRBD2
V gene: TRBV15
clone size: NA

CDR3 protein: CASSPGQAVSGNTIYF
CDR3 DNA: TGTGCCAGCTCACCGGGACAGGCCGTCTCTGGAAACACCATATATTTT
J gene: TRBJ1-3
D gene: TRBD1
V gene: TRBV18
clone size: few

CDR3 protein: CASSYTGQGTIYTF
CDR3 DNA: TGTGCCAGCAGTTACACGGGACAGGGAACTATCTACACCTTC
J gene: TRBJ1-2
D gene: TRBD1
V gene: TRBV6-5
clone size: NA

CDR3 protein: CASSLYRAGAFF
CDR3 DNA: TGTGCCAGCAGCTTATACAGGGCTGGAGCTTTCTTT
J gene: TRBJ1-1
D gene: NA
V gene: TRBV7-2
clone size: NA

CDR3 protein: CASNAGMLYEQYF
CDR3 DNA: TGTGCCAGCAACGCCGGGATGCTCTACGAGCAGTACTTC
J gene: TRBJ2-7
D gene: NA
V gene: TRBV2
clone size: NA